The subject of this entry is one T cell receptor (beta chain). The antigen it recognizes is unknown. Base qualities were left out, and no much larger clone turns up one base away. The CDR3 regions of human TCRbeta chains were subjected to immunosequencing. The original pipeline was this. Repertoire TCRs were checked for matches against a reference library of SARS-CoV-2-specific TCRs that had been generated using the MIRA antigen-specificity platform. Breadth was defined as the fraction of unique TCRs that were SARS-CoV-2-associated. Depth was defined as the fraction of total T cells that were SARS-CoV-2-associated. Using the MIRA data, every spike-specific TCR was mapped to the spike region that the TCR reacted to and assigned to either a CD4 or a CD8 class. Log10-transformed breadth and depth values were compared by one-way ANOVA with Sidak's multiple comparisons tests. What TCRdb holds here is the immuneACCESS table cut down to in-frame rearrangements. Part of the clones is not present; checked against another copy, under half of the missing clones reflect an unresolved V gene, and the others are unexplained. The DNA gave D and trimming, while V, J and clone size come from that table. The sample table contains around 110,000 clones; only one count was recorded for about 90% of them. Around 7.5% of the sample lies in the top ten.

This entry belongs to a study of T cell responses to AZD1222 COVID-19 vaccine (dated by TCRdb to the early 2020s). Some background on the complete study: AZD1222 recipients given second doses at about 4 weeks or at about 12 weeks were pooled, since spike-specific TCR depth and breadth were not found to differ between the two schedules. TCR sequencing was performed for approximately 240 trial participants, of whom about 200 were given two doses of AZD1222 and around 26 were given two doses of MenACWY control vaccine. Trial participants were enrolled into age subgroups of 18-55, 56-69 and 70-plus years, which contained around 150, 28 and 57 TCR-sequenced participants, respectively. General findings and caveats noted by the study authors: The vaccine-associated CD4 TCRs covered the entire spike protein, and the dominant responses fell in regions 160-218 and 743-854. After two AZD1222 doses, spike-specific TCR breadth and depth were significantly higher than at day 0 and than in MenACWY recipients. The 56-69-year group was small, and its depth increase did not reach significance, likely because of low power. Participants were mostly white British, with more females than males. The authors suggested clonal diversity may have been underestimated. Reportedly, almost half of the unique spike-specific TCRs recognized epitopes lying outside the regions that are mutated in the B.1.351 and B.1.1.7 variants. Conclusions about previously exposed vaccinees are limited because only a handful of AZD1222 recipients were SARS-CoV-2 seropositive at baseline. Because no samples from the day 14 peak response were available, repertoires could be characterized only after the peak T cell response.

The time point label here, explained by the study, means: baseline before first vaccination. Vaccinee samples were obtained from the UK trials COV001 and COV002, which included a single-blind randomized controlled phase 2/3 trial of AZD1222 (ChAdOx1 nCoV-19) in healthy adults. Trial participant PBMC samples were collected at day 0 and day 28 after the second dose for TCRbeta chain sequencing. The input for sequencing was peripheral blood, taken on day 0 of AZD1222 vaccination. This receptor was identified in an adult in good health.

The DNA reads as follows: TGTGCCAGCAGTTTAGAATGGGGACAGGGACCCCAGCCCCAGCATTTT. It codes for CASSLEWGQGPQPQHF. Recombination linked TRBV28 to TRBJ1-5; 9 of the junction bases match TRBD1. The CDR3 covers 16 residues, taking in both the cysteine and the phenylalanine. Just the 48-base CDR3 DNA is kept, in frame starting at base 1. V is trimmed back by 2 bases and J by 7 bases, and the junction contains 9 bases that no gene match accounts for. Reading the germline V gene gives CDR1 MDHEN and CDR2 SYDVKM.